This TCR beta chain was sequenced in a study of T cells after yellow fever vaccination. Across the study: The fractions with low cell numbers were processed using SMART-Seq v4 Ultra Low Input. Findings and limits, study-wide: Subsequent to the booster, the majority of primary-vaccination clones reappeared (96% CD4, about 90% CD8).

MiXCR, applied by TCRdb to the 5' RACE reads, yields one record per CDR3 protein. The repertoire holds 55,000 to 70,000 distinct CDR3 sequences, with around 7% as singletons. The germline V and J ends were trimmed by 5 bases and 6 bases, with 13 bases remaining between them. The CDR3 sequence is 14 residues long. The germline V gene encodes CDR1 MNHEY and CDR2 SMNVEV (reference sequence). This clonotype was seen a handful of times. As yet, its antigen is unknown. The chain has TRBV27 and TRBJ2-2; D is unresolved. The sequenced sample was CD8+ T cells sorted from PBMCs, obtained more than 40 days after the first yellow fever vaccination. This receptor was obtained from a man younger than 35 who received the YFV17D yellow fever vaccine. The CDR3 DNA sequence: TGTGCCAGCAGTCCTACTACGTCGCCCGGGGAGCTGTTTTTT. As protein: CASSPTTSPGELFF.